These 19 T cell receptor beta chains came from one sample sequenced in a study of blood T cell repertoires in COVID-19. Repertoires were generated with immunoSEQ multiplex PCR, while TCRdb's copy carries only in-frame clones and drops some. The repertoire consists of 400,000 or so clones, with around 86% occurring once and the leading ten covering about 2.9%. Sequenced sample: peripheral blood. The origin of the receptors is a human donor in a cohort sampled during active COVID-19.

The chain employs TRBV2 and TRBJ1-5, with 9 nucleotides matching TRBD1. V dropped 6 bases and J dropped 4; count of bases not matched to a gene: 7. The germline gives CDR1 SNHLY, CDR2 FYNNEI. The CDR3 contains 15 residues. CDR3 sequence reads: CASSPQGAANQPQHF. The CDR3 DNA is TGTGCCAGCAGCCCACAGGGGGCAGCGAATCAGCCCCAGCATTTT.

This sequence joins TRBV13 and TRBJ1-1; TRBD1 agrees at 10 bases. In germline, CDR1 is PRHDT, CDR2 FYEKMQ (reference sequence). The CDR3 length is 15 residues. J lost 1 base, V lost 5 bases, and 4 bases had no gene match. For the CDR3, the DNA is TGTGCCAGCAGCACAAGACAGGGGGCGAACACTGAAGCTTTCTTT. Translating it yields CASSTRQGANTEAFF.

This sequence joins TRBV19 and TRBJ2-7; 9 nucleotides line up with TRBD1. Unmatched junction bases numbered 15, after V lost 7 bases and J lost 5 bases. This CDR3 is built from 16 residues. Germline CDR1 is LNHDA and CDR2 is SQIVND (reference sequence). In nucleotides, the CDR3 is TGTGCCAGTACCGATCCGGGACAGGGAGTCGGCCACGAGCAGTACTTC. Its translation: CASTDPGQGVGHEQYF. The entire variable domain, with the rest obtained from reference TRBV19 and TRBJ2-7, is as follows: DGGITQSPKYLFRKEGQNVTLSCEQNLNHDAMYWYRQDPGQGLRLIYYSQIVNDFQKGDIAEGYSVSREKKESFPLTVTSAQKNPTAFYLCASTDPGQGVGHEQYFGPGTRLTVT.

The chain carries TRBV7-3 and TRBJ1-5; 12 positions agree with TRBD1. CDR1 and CDR2 (germline): SGHTA, FQGTGA. The CDR3 length is 16 residues. V dropped 5 bases and J dropped 8; count of bases not matched to a gene: 10. The CDR3: CASSTTGTGGWEPQHF. CDR3 in DNA: TGTGCCAGCAGCACAACCGGGACAGGGGGCTGGGAGCCCCAGCATTTT.

The chain uses TRBV11-3 and TRBJ1-1; no firm D call. Germline V gene sequence: CDR1 SGHNT, CDR2 YENEEA. This CDR3 is built from 14 residues. V lost 1 base and J 4 bases, leaving 10 bases between the germline ends. The CDR3 sequence: CASSLGPGGTEAFF. CDR3 in DNA: TGTGCCAGCAGCTTAGGGCCGGGAGGCACTGAAGCTTTCTTT.

The chain recombines TRBV5-5 with TRBJ2-1; the D gene is possibly TRBD2 (5 bases). Germline V gene sequence: CDR1 SGHKS, CDR2 YYEKEE (reference sequence). This CDR3 contains 13 residues. Trimming took off 0 bases at V and 8 bases at J, with 9 bases between the two ends. The CDR3 sequence: CASSLGGSDEQFF. As DNA, the CDR3 is TGTGCCAGCAGCTTGGGAGGGTCGGATGAGCAGTTCTTC.

The V gene is TRBV9, the J gene TRBJ2-5; TRBD2 matches 11 bases. Trimming removed 4 bases from V and 4 bases from J; junction bases left unmatched: 6. Germline values: CDR1 SGDLS, CDR2 YYNGEE. This CDR3 is built from 15 residues. This CDR3 is CASSPRSGRAETQYF. CDR3 nucleotides: TGTGCCAGCAGCCCCCGTAGCGGGAGGGCAGAGACCCAGTACTTC.

The rearrangement uses TRBV5-6 and TRBJ2-7, with 9 bases lining up with TRBD1. In germline, CDR1 is SGHDT, CDR2 YYEEEE. The CDR3 runs to 14 residues. The junction had 7 bases not matched to a gene; V was cut back by 4 bases and J by 5 bases. CDR3 nucleotide sequence: TGTGCCAGCAGCCACAGGGGGCGCAGGGACGAGCAGTACTTC. Protein: CASSHRGRRDEQYF.

The rearrangement links TRBV30 to TRBJ2-4; D gene unclear. Germline V CDR1 and CDR2: GTSNPN, SVGIG (reference sequence). V lost 1 base, J lost 0 bases, and 16 bases lay in between. This CDR3 region has 17 residues. Written as DNA, the CDR3 is TGTGCCTGGAGTGGAGCCGTTTGGGCTCAAGCCAAAAACATTCAGTACTTC. Its protein is CAWSGAVWAQAKNIQYF. Combining the CDR3 with reference TRBV30 and TRBJ2-4 gives the whole variable domain SQTIHQWPATLVQPVGSPLSLECTVEGTSNPNLYWYRQAAGRGLQLLFYSVGIGQISSEVPQNLSASRPQDRQFILSSKKLLLSDSGFYLCAWSGAVWAQAKNIQYFGAGTRLSVL.

This sequence joins TRBV5-8 and TRBJ1-2; D perhaps matches TRBD1 (6 bases). CDR3 length equals 16 residues. V was shortened by 4 bases and J by 7 bases, with 23 bases between the two germline ends. CDR1 is SGHTS and CDR2 is YDEGEE in the germline V gene. The CDR3 DNA sequence: TGTGCCAGCAGCAGAACAGGGAATGGGCCTTCTGGTGGCTACACCTTC. Residues: CASSRTGNGPSGGYTF.

This clone was detected only a few times. This chain uses TRBV2 with TRBJ2-7; perhaps TRBD2 as D (5 bases). V was pared by 6 bases and J by 0 bases, with 12 bases between. This CDR3 comprises 14 residues. Germline V CDR1 and CDR2: SNHLY, FYNNEI. The CDR3 here is CASRVRGSSYEQYF. The CDR3 coding sequence is TGTGCCAGCAGGGTAAGAGGGAGCTCCTACGAGCAGTACTTC.

The chain links TRBV28 to TRBJ1-4; 10 bases line up with TRBD1. There are 16 residues in the CDR3. Germline values: CDR1 MDHEN, CDR2 SYDVKM. V trimming: 5 bases; J trimming: 6 bases; junction bases outside the gene matches: 9. CDR3 region: CASSPHPGTGDEKLFF. In nucleotides, the CDR3 is TGTGCCAGCAGTCCCCATCCCGGGACAGGGGATGAAAAACTGTTTTTT.

The J gene is TRBJ1-1, the V gene TRBV7-9, with a weak D call TRBD1 (6 bases). The CDR3 runs 18 residues. Trimming pared 6 bases from V and 0 bases from J, leaving 23 bases between. Looked up from germline, CDR1 is SEHNR and CDR2 is FQNEAQ (reference sequence). The CDR3 coding sequence is TGTGCCAGCAGTAACCCGGGACAATTAGGGGGAATGAACACTGAAGCTTTCTTT. It codes for CASSNPGQLGGMNTEAFF.

V gene TRBV29-1 combines with J gene TRBJ1-1; 10 positions match TRBD1. The CDR3 spans 13 residues. The germline V gene has CDR1 SQVTM and CDR2 ANQGSEA. V shed 6 bases, J shed 5 bases, and the junction held 6 bases outside the gene matches. The CDR3 bases are TGCAGCGTATCGGGACAGGGGACAACTGAAGCTTTCTTT. It encodes CSVSGQGTTEAFF.

The chain links TRBV19 to TRBJ2-7, with 7 bases that match TRBD2. There are 15 residues in the CDR3. Germline loops: CDR1 LNHDA, CDR2 SQIVND (reference sequence). V shed 6 bases, J shed 2 bases, and the junction held 10 bases outside the gene matches. The CDR3 DNA follows: TGTGCCAGTAGCCCCTATGGGGGAGGGACCTACGAGCAGTACTTC. Protein: CASSPYGGGTYEQYF.

The chain links TRBV3-1 (or the pseudogene TRBV3-2) to TRBJ1-2; D gene uncertain. The V and J ends lost 1 base and 4 bases respectively, with 7 bases between them. The CDR3 runs to 13 residues. CDR1 and CDR2 (germline): LGHDT, YNNKEL (reference sequence). CDR3 coding DNA: TGTGCCAGCAGCCAAGGGCAGGTCTATGGCTACACCTTC. Protein product: CASSQGQVYGYTF.

The chain combines TRBV5-6 with TRBJ1-2, with D possibly being TRBD1 (5 bases). Deletions cut 4 bases from V and 5 bases from J, with 18 bases between. The CDR3 contains 15 residues. CDR1 and CDR2 (germline): SGHDT, YYEEEE. For the CDR3, the DNA is TGTGCCAGCAGCGTTGGGACGCGGGGATTGTATGGCTACACCTTC. It yields the protein CASSVGTRGLYGYTF.

The V call is TRBV4-1, the J call TRBJ2-7; 7 bases are shared with TRBD1. V lost 5 bases, J lost 2 bases, and 9 bases stayed unmatched. The CDR3 loop spans 15 amino acids. Looked up from germline, CDR1 is MGHRA and CDR2 is YSYEKL. As DNA, the CDR3 is TGCGCCAGCAGCGTTACGACAGGGACGCCCTACGAGCAGTACTTC. The encoded protein is CASSVTTGTPYEQYF.

The J gene is TRBJ2-3, the V gene TRBV6-1; the match to TRBD2 covers 7 bases. The CDR3 sequence is 15 residues long. Germline loops: CDR1 MNHNS, CDR2 SASEGT. J gave up 6 bases and V 3 bases, and 9 bases lay outside the gene matches. The CDR3 nucleotides read TGTGCCAGCAGTGATCGGGCGGGAGATGGGGATACGCAGTATTTT. It is translated as CASSDRAGDGDTQYF.